A single sample is the source of the 21 T cell receptor beta chains below, sequenced in a study of T cells after somatic rescue of genetic block. Assay: immunoSEQ multiplex PCR; the TCRdb copy retains only in-frame clones and omits some. This table holds 60,000 to 75,000 clones, approximately 90% found once. Sequences were obtained from peripheral blood mononuclear cells (PBMCs). The receptors were sampled from a man between 35 and 55 years old.

The chain joins TRBV29-1 to TRBJ2-5; D is unresolved. This CDR3 has 12 amino acids. V gave up 4 bases and J gave up 4 bases, with 10 bases separating them. Germline loops: CDR1 SQVTM, CDR2 ANQGSEA. The CDR3 sequence: CSVVGTRETQYF. The CDR3, as DNA: TGCAGCGTTGTGGGCACAAGAGAGACCCAGTACTTC.

The chain recombines TRBV10-3 with TRBJ1-2; no definite D call. Germline CDR1 ENHRY, CDR2 SYGVKD. This CDR3 contains 13 residues. Between the trimmed V and J ends, which lost 0 bases and 8 bases, there was a span of 10 bases. The CDR3 DNA reads TGTGCCATCAGTGAGTCGAATGGGGTAGGCTACACCTTC. It yields the protein CAISESNGVGYTF.

J is TRBJ2-7 and V is TRBV19; D is uncertain. V was trimmed by 4 bases and J by 1 base, leaving 8 bases between them. The CDR3 sequence is 13 residues long. The V gene's germline CDR1 is LNHDA and CDR2 SQIVND (reference sequence). CDR3: CASSKDGSYEQYF. As DNA, the CDR3 is TGTGCCAGTAGTAAGGACGGGTCCTACGAGCAGTACTTC.

This clone has a single count. J is TRBJ2-2 and V is TRBV28; 8 bases align to TRBD2. The V gene's germline CDR1 is MDHEN and CDR2 SYDVKM. V lost 1 base and J lost 1; bases outside the gene matches: 2. The CDR3 is 16 amino acids. CDR3 DNA sequence: TGTGCCAGCAGTTTATTTGCGGGAGGGAACACCGGGGAGCTGTTTTTT. It yields the protein CASSLFAGGNTGELFF.

The CDR3 region has the DNA TGTGCCAGCCGCATCTTTGCGGATACGCAGTATTTT. Translating gives CASRIFADTQYF. The genes are TRBV7-2 and TRBJ2-3, with D unresolved. Germline CDR1 and CDR2: SGHTA and FQGNSA. The CDR3 is 12 amino acids. The V end was cut by 8 bases, the J end by 6 bases, with 12 bases between.

The V call is TRBV29-1, the J call TRBJ2-2; TRBD2 matches at 10 bases. The CDR3 contains 14 residues. Germline CDR1 reads SQVTM; CDR2 reads ANQGSEA. V trimming: 4 bases; J trimming: 7 bases; junction bases outside the gene matches: 6. Written as DNA, the CDR3 is TGCAGCGTTGGGTTACTAGCGGGAAGCGGGGAGCTGTTTTTT. Protein sequence: CSVGLLAGSGELFF.

The table lists this clone with a count of one. V usage is TRBV19 and J usage is TRBJ2-3; D perhaps matches TRBD1 (6 bases). This CDR3 has 15 amino acids. Per the germline V gene, CDR1 is LNHDA and CDR2 is SQIVND (reference sequence). V lost 3 bases and J lost 7, with 17 bases in between. The CDR3 bases are TGTGCCAGTAGTATCGCACAGGGAAGTTTGAATACGCAGTATTTT. Translation: CASSIAQGSLNTQYF.

J is TRBJ1-2 and V is TRBV5-6, with unresolved D. V lost 3 bases and J 8 bases, leaving 11 bases between the germline ends. Per the germline V gene, CDR1 is SGHDT and CDR2 is YYEEEE. The CDR3 is 12 residues long. The CDR3 region has the DNA TGTGCCAGCAGCTCCAATCCAGGAGGCTACACCTTC. It is translated as CASSSNPGGYTF.

The V gene is TRBV9, the J gene TRBJ2-7; D is uncertain. The V end was cut by 3 bases, the J end by 7 bases, with 8 bases between. The CDR3 spans 11 residues. Germline values: CDR1 SGDLS, CDR2 YYNGEE. The CDR3 sequence is CASSEDGEQYF. Written as DNA, the CDR3 is TGTGCCAGCAGCGAAGATGGAGAGCAGTACTTC. Looking up the rest from reference TRBV9 and TRBJ2-7 gives the full variable domain: DSGVTQTPKHLITATGQRVTLRCSPRSGDLSVYWYQQSLDQGLQFLIQYYNGEERAKGNILERFSAQQFPDLHSELNLSSLELGDSALYFCASSEDGEQYFGPGTRLTVT.

This clone was recorded only once. V and J are TRBV30 and TRBJ1-6, with D possibly matching TRBD1 (6 bases). V was pared by 0 bases and J by 8 bases, with 8 bases between. Germline V gene lookup returns CDR1 GTSNPN and CDR2 SVGIG (reference sequence). This CDR3 has 13 amino acids. CDR3 DNA sequence: TGTGCCTGGAGTGTACAGGGCGATTCACCCCTCCACTTT. Translation gives CAWSVQGDSPLHF.

The rearrangement uses TRBV27 and TRBJ1-1; no firm D call. V lost 2 bases and J 1 base, leaving 14 bases between the germline ends. The CDR3 is 16 residues long. Germline V CDR1 and CDR2: MNHEY, SMNVEV (reference sequence). The CDR3 loop is CASSLLPGLTNTEAFF. The CDR3, as DNA: TGTGCCAGCAGTTTACTTCCCGGATTAACGAACACTGAAGCTTTCTTT.

This clone was observed once. The chain couples TRBV30 to TRBJ2-5; weak D call: TRBD2 (5 bases). The length of the CDR3 is 14 residues. V was pared by 8 bases and J by 3 bases, with 19 bases between. The V gene's germline CDR1 is GTSNPN and CDR2 SVGIG (reference sequence). The CDR3, as DNA: TGTGCCCGCCCTGCCACTAGATCCGAAGAGACCCAGTACTTC. Protein product: CARPATRSEETQYF.

The rearrangement uses TRBV30 and TRBJ2-1; D ambiguous. The germline V gene encodes CDR1 GTSNPN and CDR2 SVGIG (reference sequence). V lost 7 bases and J 4 bases, leaving 11 bases between the germline ends. CDR3 length: 12 residues. DNA of the CDR3: TGTGCCTCCCGAAGGCTTTACAATGAGCAGTTCTTC. Protein product: CASRRLYNEQFF.

This clone was detected only a few times. This chain uses TRBV10-3 with TRBJ1-1; no clear D. The CDR3 is made up of 11 amino acids. Germline values: CDR1 ENHRY, CDR2 SYGVKD. The germline V and J ends were trimmed by 2 bases and 11 bases, with 9 bases remaining between them. This CDR3 reads CAISEGVGAFF. The CDR3 DNA reads as TGTGCCATCAGTGAGGGGGTTGGGGCTTTCTTT.

The V and J genes are TRBV6-5 and TRBJ1-3, with D possibly TRBD1 on 5 matching bases. Between the trimmed V and J ends, which lost 0 bases and 3 bases, there was a span of 12 bases. CDR1 and CDR2 from the germline V gene are MNHEY and SVGAGI. This CDR3 is built from 16 residues. The CDR3 loop reads CASSYSRFGGGNTIYF. DNA for the CDR3: TGTGCCAGCAGTTACTCGAGGTTCGGGGGTGGAAACACCATATATTTT.

This sequence joins TRBV21-1 and TRBJ1-3; the table assigns TRBD1, which was not confirmed against the DNA. TRBV21-1 corresponds to a pseudogene. This CDR3 has 17 residues. The CDR3 reads CASSMGTGFSSGNTIYF. CDR3 coding DNA: TGTGCCAGCAGCATGGGGACAGGGTTTAGCTCTGGAAACACCATATATTTT.

The chain recombines TRBV25-1 with TRBJ1-1; TRBD1 is a possible D gene (5 bases). V lost 6 bases to trimming and J lost 4 bases, with 15 bases between them. CDR3 size: 14 residues. Germline V CDR1 and CDR2: MGHDK, SYGVNS. The CDR3 region has the DNA TGTGCCAGCAGGGGGGAGGGGTTCGTCACTGAAGCTTTCTTT. It translates to CASRGEGFVTEAFF.

DNA of the CDR3: TGTGCCAGCACCTGGACGGGGTCCCGCACAGATACGCAGTATTTT. Its protein product is CASTWTGSRTDTQYF. The chain employs TRBV6-6 and TRBJ2-3; a weak D match, TRBD2 (5 bases). The CDR3 covers 15 residues. Germline V gives CDR1 MNHNY, CDR2 SVGAGI (reference sequence). The V gene lost 7 bases and the J gene lost 1 base, with 15 bases spanning the gap.

The gene calls are TRBV5-1 and TRBJ1-6; D remains ambiguous. This CDR3 is 14 amino acids long. The ends were cut back, 0 bases at V and 7 bases at J, with 8 bases in the middle. Germline lookup yields CDR1 SGHRS and CDR2 YFSETQ. Here the CDR3 reads CASSLVGSNSPLHF. CDR3 in DNA: TGCGCCAGCAGCTTGGTGGGTTCCAATTCACCCCTCCACTTT. Filled out from reference TRBV5-1 and TRBJ1-6, the complete variable domain reads KAGVTQTPRYLIKTRGQQVTLSCSPISGHRSVSWYQQTPGQGLQFLFEYFSETQRNKGNFPGRFSGRQFSNSRSEMNVSTLELGDSALYLCASSLVGSNSPLHFGNGTRLTVT.

V gene TRBV6-6 combines with J gene TRBJ2-5, with D hard to call. This CDR3 is built from 10 residues. Trimming shortened V by 5 bases and J by 13 bases, and 11 bases separated the two germline ends. CDR1 and CDR2 from the germline V gene are MNHNY and SVGAGI (reference sequence). CDR3 protein: CASSQWAWYF. The CDR3 region has the DNA TGTGCCAGCAGTCAGTGGGCATGGTACTTC.

The CDR3: CASRLEGRHYGYTF. In nucleotides, the CDR3 is TGTGCCAGCAGGCTCGAGGGCCGCCACTATGGCTACACCTTC. The chain couples TRBV7-9 to TRBJ1-2; D gene unclear. V gave up 6 bases and J gave up 3 bases, with 14 bases separating them. The CDR3 length is 14 residues. CDR1 and CDR2 (germline): SEHNR, FQNEAQ (reference sequence).